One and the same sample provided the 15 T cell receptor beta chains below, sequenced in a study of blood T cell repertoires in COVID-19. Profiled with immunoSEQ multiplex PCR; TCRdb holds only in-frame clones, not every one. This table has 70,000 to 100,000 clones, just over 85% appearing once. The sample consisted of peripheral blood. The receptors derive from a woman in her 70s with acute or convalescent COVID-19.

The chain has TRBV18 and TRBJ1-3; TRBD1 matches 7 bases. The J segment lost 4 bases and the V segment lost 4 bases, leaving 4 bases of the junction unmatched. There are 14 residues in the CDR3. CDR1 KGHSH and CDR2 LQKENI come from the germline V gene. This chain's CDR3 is CASSQTGQGNTIYF. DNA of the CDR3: TGTGCCAGCTCACAGACAGGGCAAGGAAACACCATATATTTT. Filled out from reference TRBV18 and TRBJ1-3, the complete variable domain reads NAGVMQNPRHLVRRRGQEARLRCSPMKGHSHVYWYRQLPEEGLKFMVYLQKENIIDESGMPKERFSAEFPKEGPSILRIQQVVRGDSAAYFCASSQTGQGNTIYFGEGSWLTVV.

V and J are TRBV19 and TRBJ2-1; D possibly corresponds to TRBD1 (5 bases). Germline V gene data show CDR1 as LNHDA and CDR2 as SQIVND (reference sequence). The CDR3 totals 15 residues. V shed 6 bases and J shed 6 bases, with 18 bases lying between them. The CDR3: CASSITGLGANEQFF. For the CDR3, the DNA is TGTGCCAGTAGCATAACAGGTCTCGGCGCCAATGAGCAGTTCTTC.

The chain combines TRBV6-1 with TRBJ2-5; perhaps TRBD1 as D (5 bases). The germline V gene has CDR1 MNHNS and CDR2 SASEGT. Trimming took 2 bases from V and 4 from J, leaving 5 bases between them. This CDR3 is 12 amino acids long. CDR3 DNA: TGTGCCAGCAGTGAACAGGGAGAGACCCAGTACTTC. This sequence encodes CASSEQGETQYF.

Here the CDR3 DNA reads TGTGCCAGCAGCCAGGGACAGAACTATGGCTACACCTTC. Its protein product is CASSQGQNYGYTF. The chain employs TRBV5-6 and TRBJ1-2; 7 nucleotides agree with TRBD1. The length of the CDR3 is 13 residues. The J segment lost 2 bases and the V segment lost 4 bases, leaving 2 bases of the junction unmatched. CDR1 is SGHDT, CDR2 YYEEEE, per germline.

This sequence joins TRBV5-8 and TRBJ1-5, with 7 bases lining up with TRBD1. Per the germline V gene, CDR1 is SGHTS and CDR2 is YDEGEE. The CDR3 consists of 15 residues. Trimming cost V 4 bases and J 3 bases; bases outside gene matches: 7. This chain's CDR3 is CASSTLTGHNQPQHF. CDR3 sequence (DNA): TGTGCCAGCAGCACCCTGACAGGGCACAATCAGCCCCAGCATTTT.

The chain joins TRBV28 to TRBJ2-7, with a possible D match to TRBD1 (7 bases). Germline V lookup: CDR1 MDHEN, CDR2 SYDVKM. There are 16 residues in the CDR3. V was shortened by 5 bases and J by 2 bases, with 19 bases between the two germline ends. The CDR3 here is CASSPKGAGGTYEQYF. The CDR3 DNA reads TGTGCCAGCAGTCCCAAGGGCGCAGGGGGGACCTACGAGCAGTACTTC.

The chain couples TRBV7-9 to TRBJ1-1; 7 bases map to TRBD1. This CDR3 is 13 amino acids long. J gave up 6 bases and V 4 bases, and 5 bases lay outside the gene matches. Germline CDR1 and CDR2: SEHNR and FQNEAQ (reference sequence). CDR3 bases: TGTGCCAGCAGCTGGAGGGGGCTCGCTGAAGCTTTCTTT. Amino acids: CASSWRGLAEAFF.

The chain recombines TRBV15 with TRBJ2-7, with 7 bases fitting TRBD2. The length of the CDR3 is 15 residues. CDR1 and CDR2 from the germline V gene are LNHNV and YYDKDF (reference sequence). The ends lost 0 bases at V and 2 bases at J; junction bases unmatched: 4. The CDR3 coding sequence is TGTGCCACCAGCAGAGAGTTGGCGGGAGCCTACGAGCAGTACTTC. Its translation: CATSRELAGAYEQYF.

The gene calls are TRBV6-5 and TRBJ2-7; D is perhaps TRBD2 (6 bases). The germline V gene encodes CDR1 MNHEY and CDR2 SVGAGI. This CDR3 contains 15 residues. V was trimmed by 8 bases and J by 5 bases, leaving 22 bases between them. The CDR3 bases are TGTGCCAGCCGTACCCTCACACCGGGGGACCACGAGCAGTACTTC. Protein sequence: CASRTLTPGDHEQYF.

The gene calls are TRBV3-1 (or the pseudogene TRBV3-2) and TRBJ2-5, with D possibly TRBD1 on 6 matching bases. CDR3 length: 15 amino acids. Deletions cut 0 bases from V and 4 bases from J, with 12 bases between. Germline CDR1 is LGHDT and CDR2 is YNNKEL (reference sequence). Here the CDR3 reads CASSQDLGASETQYF. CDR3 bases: TGTGCCAGCAGCCAAGATTTGGGGGCCTCAGAGACCCAGTACTTC.

This chain's CDR3 is CASSQGSWSDTQYF. CDR3 nucleotides: TGTGCCAGCAGCCAAGGGAGCTGGTCAGATACGCAGTATTTT. The rearrangement links TRBV7-2 to TRBJ2-3; TRBD2 is a possible D gene (5 bases). This CDR3 has 14 residues. CDR1 is SGHTA, CDR2 FQGNSA, per germline. V lost 5 bases and J 4 bases, leaving 13 bases between the germline ends.

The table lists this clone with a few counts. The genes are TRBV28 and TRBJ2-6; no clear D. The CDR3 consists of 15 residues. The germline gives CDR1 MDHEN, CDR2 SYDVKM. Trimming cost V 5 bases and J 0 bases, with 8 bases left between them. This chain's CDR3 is CASSALSSGANVLTF. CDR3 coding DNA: TGTGCCAGCAGTGCCCTGAGCTCTGGGGCCAACGTCCTGACTTTC.

CDR3 nucleotides: TGCGCCAGCAGCCGGACAGGGGGGAACACTGAAGCTTTCTTT. Its protein product is CASSRTGGNTEAFF. V gene TRBV5-1 combines with J gene TRBJ1-1; 10 nucleotides line up with TRBD1. The CDR3 runs 14 residues. The germline V gene has CDR1 SGHRS and CDR2 YFSETQ. The junction had 1 base not matched to a gene; V was cut back by 4 bases and J by 1 base.

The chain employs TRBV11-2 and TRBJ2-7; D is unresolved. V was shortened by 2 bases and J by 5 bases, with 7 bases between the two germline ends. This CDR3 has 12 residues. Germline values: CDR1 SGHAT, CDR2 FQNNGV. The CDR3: CASSLTRNEQYF. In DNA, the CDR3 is TGTGCCAGCAGCTTAACAAGAAACGAGCAGTACTTC.

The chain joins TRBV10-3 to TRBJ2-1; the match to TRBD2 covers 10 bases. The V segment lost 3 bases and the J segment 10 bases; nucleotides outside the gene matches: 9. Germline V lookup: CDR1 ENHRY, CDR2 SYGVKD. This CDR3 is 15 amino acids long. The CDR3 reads CAISERLAGLDEQFF. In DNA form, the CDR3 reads TGTGCCATCAGTGAAAGACTAGCGGGCCTCGACGAGCAGTTCTTC.